The rows below give T cell receptor beta chains drawn from one sample of a study of blood T cell repertoires in COVID-19. The protocol was immunoSEQ multiplex PCR, while the TCRdb copy is restricted to in-frame clones and leaves out a portion. The table lists about 280,000 clones, about nine tenths of them singletons, with about 3% in the top ten. Specimen: peripheral blood. The receptors were sampled from a woman aged 25 to 39 with active or convalescent COVID-19. Both conserved end residues are part of each CDR3. Each record gives: V gene, clone size, J gene, D gene, CDR3 protein, CDR3 DNA. A D gene is named only where the DNA matches it firmly. A row's size may be missing; if present it is once, few, many or a size class.

v_call: TRBV2
clone_size: NA
j_call: TRBJ2-1
d_call: NA
cdr3_aa: CASSERTSLSYNEQFF
cdr3_nt: TGTGCCAGCAGTGAAAGGACTTCCCTCTCCTACAATGAGCAGTTCTTC

v_call: TRBV5-1
clone_size: NA
j_call: TRBJ1-1
d_call: NA
cdr3_aa: CASSHQGYTEAFF
cdr3_nt: TGCGCCAGCAGCCATCAGGGCTACACTGAAGCTTTCTTT

v_call: TRBV18
clone_size: NA
j_call: TRBJ1-6
d_call: TRBD1
cdr3_aa: CASSPLMTGEHNSPLHF
cdr3_nt: TGTGCCAGCTCACCACTTATGACAGGGGAACATAATTCACCCCTCCACTTT

v_call: TRBV21-1
clone_size: NA
j_call: TRBJ1-4
d_call: NA
cdr3_aa: CASSKGVDCATNEKLFF
cdr3_nt: TGTGCCAGCAGCAAAGGGGTAGACTGTGCAACTAATGAAAAACTGTTTTTT

v_call: TRBV5-5
clone_size: NA
j_call: TRBJ2-1
d_call: TRBD1
cdr3_aa: CASRPLLTGDRQFF
cdr3_nt: TGTGCCAGCAGGCCTCTCCTGACAGGGGACCGGCAGTTCTTC

v_call: TRBV10-3
clone_size: NA
j_call: TRBJ2-3
d_call: NA
cdr3_aa: CAISDTRSTDTQYF
cdr3_nt: TGTGCCATCAGCGACACCAGAAGCACAGATACGCAGTATTTT

v_call: TRBV6-5
clone_size: NA
j_call: TRBJ2-6
d_call: NA
cdr3_aa: CASRGAGTPYVLTF
cdr3_nt: TGTGCCAGCAGGGGCGCCGGGACACCATACGTCCTGACTTTC

v_call: TRBV5-1
clone_size: NA
j_call: TRBJ1-1
d_call: TRBD1
cdr3_aa: CASSSGTGTGALNTEAFF
cdr3_nt: TGCGCCAGCAGCTCAGGGACCGGGACAGGGGCCTTGAACACTGAAGCTTTCTTT

v_call: TRBV5-6
clone_size: NA
j_call: TRBJ1-2
d_call: TRBD1
cdr3_aa: CASTGQGPLYGYTF
cdr3_nt: TGTGCCAGCACGGGACAGGGCCCACTCTATGGCTACACCTTC

v_call: TRBV7-8
clone_size: NA
j_call: TRBJ2-7
d_call: NA
cdr3_aa: CASSLESSYEQYF
cdr3_nt: TGTGCCAGCAGCTTAGAGAGCTCCTACGAGCAGTACTTC

v_call: TRBV29-1
clone_size: NA
j_call: TRBJ1-2
d_call: TRBD1
cdr3_aa: CSVGDRNYGYTF
cdr3_nt: TGCAGCGTCGGGGACAGAAACTATGGCTACACCTTC

v_call: TRBV12-3/TRBV12-4
clone_size: NA
j_call: TRBJ1-2
d_call: TRBD1
cdr3_aa: CASSLTGGSGYTF
cdr3_nt: TGTGCCAGCAGTCTGACAGGGGGCAGCGGCTACACCTTC

v_call: TRBV7-6
clone_size: NA
j_call: TRBJ1-6
d_call: NA
cdr3_aa: CASSAADREYNSPLHF
cdr3_nt: TGTGCCAGCAGCGCCGCGGACAGAGAATATAATTCACCCCTCCACTTT

v_call: TRBV2
clone_size: NA
j_call: TRBJ1-3
d_call: TRBD1
cdr3_aa: CASSDRGFGNTIYF
cdr3_nt: TGTGCCAGCAGTGACAGGGGGTTTGGAAACACCATATATTTT

v_call: TRBV28
clone_size: NA
j_call: TRBJ1-1
d_call: NA
cdr3_aa: CASSLTGGGGETFF
cdr3_nt: TGTGCCAGCAGTTTGACCGGAGGAGGGGGGGAAACTTTCTTT

v_call: TRBV4-3
clone_size: NA
j_call: TRBJ1-2
d_call: NA
cdr3_aa: CASSHLGGGNGYTF
cdr3_nt: TGCGCCAGCAGCCACCTCGGGGGAGGAAATGGCTACACCTTC

v_call: TRBV27
clone_size: NA
j_call: TRBJ2-7
d_call: TRBD1
cdr3_aa: CASRQGAYEQYF
cdr3_nt: TGTGCCAGCAGGCAGGGGGCTTACGAGCAGTACTTC

v_call: TRBV5-1
clone_size: NA
j_call: TRBJ2-1
d_call: NA
cdr3_aa: CASSFSGSNEQFF
cdr3_nt: TGCGCCAGCAGCTTCTCAGGGTCGAATGAGCAGTTCTTC

v_call: TRBV5-1
clone_size: few
j_call: TRBJ1-2
d_call: TRBD1
cdr3_aa: CASSLGDSGYTF
cdr3_nt: TGCGCCAGCAGCTTGGGGGACAGCGGCTACACCTTC

v_call: TRBV5-5
clone_size: NA
j_call: TRBJ2-1
d_call: TRBD2
cdr3_aa: CASSLGLASPYNEQFF
cdr3_nt: TGTGCCAGCAGCTTGGGACTAGCGAGTCCCTACAATGAGCAGTTCTTC

v_call: TRBV9
clone_size: NA
j_call: TRBJ2-3
d_call: TRBD1
cdr3_aa: CASSVEGATDTQYF
cdr3_nt: TGTGCCAGCAGCGTAGAGGGGGCCACAGATACGCAGTATTTT

v_call: TRBV19
clone_size: NA
j_call: TRBJ2-7
d_call: TRBD2
cdr3_aa: CASRTSGGSLSYEQYF
cdr3_nt: TGTGCCAGTAGGACTAGCGGGGGGTCCCTCTCCTACGAGCAGTACTTC

v_call: TRBV11-2
clone_size: NA
j_call: TRBJ1-2
d_call: NA
cdr3_aa: CASSLELGGPPRGYDYGYTF
cdr3_nt: TGTGCCAGCAGCTTAGAATTGGGGGGGCCGCCGAGGGGATACGACTATGGCTACACCTTC

v_call: TRBV7-2
clone_size: NA
j_call: TRBJ1-4
d_call: NA
cdr3_aa: CASSESGQYGEKLFF
cdr3_nt: TGTGCCAGCAGCGAGAGTGGGCAGTACGGTGAAAAACTGTTTTTT

v_call: TRBV5-1
clone_size: NA
j_call: TRBJ2-2
d_call: TRBD2
cdr3_aa: CASSWGLAGQNTGELFF
cdr3_nt: TGCGCCAGCAGCTGGGGACTAGCGGGCCAGAACACCGGGGAGCTGTTTTTT

v_call: TRBV27
clone_size: NA
j_call: TRBJ2-4
d_call: TRBD1
cdr3_aa: CASSLLRGQGIQYF
cdr3_nt: TGTGCCAGCAGTTTATTAAGGGGGCAAGGCATTCAGTACTTC

v_call: TRBV7-2
clone_size: NA
j_call: TRBJ1-1
d_call: NA
cdr3_aa: CASSLRRVGSEAFF
cdr3_nt: TGTGCCAGCAGCTTACGGAGGGTTGGCTCTGAAGCTTTCTTT

v_call: TRBV15
clone_size: NA
j_call: TRBJ2-5
d_call: NA
cdr3_aa: CATSRDSGDDNF
cdr3_nt: TGTGCCACCAGCAGAGATTCGGGGGACGATAACTTC

v_call: TRBV11-2
clone_size: NA
j_call: TRBJ2-3
d_call: TRBD2
cdr3_aa: CASCRGGNSDTQYF
cdr3_nt: TGTGCCAGCTGCCGGGGGGGGAACTCAGATACGCAGTATTTT

v_call: TRBV7-8
clone_size: NA
j_call: TRBJ1-2
d_call: TRBD1
cdr3_aa: CASSFGQAYGYTF
cdr3_nt: TGTGCCAGCAGCTTTGGACAGGCCTATGGCTACACCTTC

v_call: TRBV10-3
clone_size: NA
j_call: TRBJ1-1
d_call: NA
cdr3_aa: CAISESMGAVNLNTEAFF
cdr3_nt: TGTGCCATCAGTGAGAGCATGGGCGCCGTTAACTTGAACACTGAAGCTTTCTTT

v_call: TRBV12-5
clone_size: few
j_call: TRBJ2-5
d_call: NA
cdr3_aa: CASGQGQQETQYF
cdr3_nt: TGTGCTAGTGGCCAAGGACAGCAAGAGACCCAGTACTTC

v_call: TRBV7-2
clone_size: NA
j_call: TRBJ2-5
d_call: TRBD2
cdr3_aa: CASSSQLAGPFVTQYF
cdr3_nt: TGTGCCAGCAGCTCCCAGCTAGCGGGGCCCTTCGTGACCCAGTACTTC

v_call: TRBV25-1
clone_size: NA
j_call: TRBJ1-4
d_call: NA
cdr3_aa: CASSDATSTNEKLFF
cdr3_nt: TGTGCCAGCAGTGACGCGACATCAACTAATGAAAAACTGTTTTTT

v_call: TRBV5-4
clone_size: NA
j_call: TRBJ2-7
d_call: TRBD1
cdr3_aa: CASSPGDRYYEQYF
cdr3_nt: TGTGCCAGCAGCCCAGGGGACAGATACTACGAGCAGTACTTC

v_call: TRBV9
clone_size: NA
j_call: TRBJ2-2
d_call: NA
cdr3_aa: CASSANRDGGELFF
cdr3_nt: TGTGCCAGCAGCGCCAACAGGGATGGTGGGGAGCTGTTTTTT

v_call: TRBV6-6
clone_size: NA
j_call: TRBJ1-2
d_call: NA
cdr3_aa: CASTLGSTANYGYTF
cdr3_nt: TGTGCCAGCACCCTAGGATCTACTGCTAACTATGGCTACACCTTC

v_call: TRBV7-9
clone_size: NA
j_call: TRBJ1-3
d_call: NA
cdr3_aa: CASSSPDQAGNTIYF
cdr3_nt: TGTGCCAGCAGCTCCCCCGACCAGGCTGGAAACACCATATATTTT

v_call: TRBV29-1
clone_size: NA
j_call: TRBJ1-2
d_call: TRBD1
cdr3_aa: CSVDRGANGYTF
cdr3_nt: TGCAGCGTGGACAGGGGAGCGAATGGCTACACCTTC

v_call: TRBV5-6
clone_size: NA
j_call: TRBJ2-7
d_call: TRBD2
cdr3_aa: CASSFTSGRTYEQYF
cdr3_nt: TGTGCCAGCAGCTTCACTAGCGGGAGAACCTACGAGCAGTACTTC

v_call: TRBV5-4
clone_size: NA
j_call: TRBJ1-2
d_call: TRBD1
cdr3_aa: CASSVSQGASGYTF
cdr3_nt: TGTGCCAGCAGCGTCTCACAGGGGGCTAGTGGCTACACCTTC

v_call: TRBV19
clone_size: NA
j_call: TRBJ1-5
d_call: NA
cdr3_aa: CASRYGGADQPQHF
cdr3_nt: TGTGCCAGTAGATATGGAGGGGCGGATCAGCCCCAGCATTTT

v_call: TRBV6-6
clone_size: NA
j_call: TRBJ1-2
d_call: NA
cdr3_aa: CASSFPGIYGYTF
cdr3_nt: TGTGCCAGCAGTTTCCCCGGGATTTATGGCTACACCTTC

v_call: TRBV10-2
clone_size: NA
j_call: TRBJ1-6
d_call: NA
cdr3_aa: CASSESNDWNSPLHF
cdr3_nt: TGCGCCAGCAGTGAGTCAAATGACTGGAATTCACCCCTCCACTTT

v_call: TRBV7-2
clone_size: NA
j_call: TRBJ1-4
d_call: NA
cdr3_aa: CASSLAQGYSEKLFF
cdr3_nt: TGTGCCAGCAGCTTAGCACAGGGATACAGTGAAAAACTGTTTTTT

v_call: TRBV6-6
clone_size: NA
j_call: TRBJ2-3
d_call: TRBD2
cdr3_aa: CASSYSAGDLNTQYF
cdr3_nt: TGTGCCAGCAGTTACTCAGCGGGGGATCTAAATACGCAGTATTTT

v_call: TRBV2
clone_size: NA
j_call: TRBJ1-5
d_call: NA
cdr3_aa: CASSAQGLSNQPQHF
cdr3_nt: TGTGCCAGTAGCGCCCAGGGGCTGAGCAATCAGCCCCAGCATTTT

v_call: TRBV7-2
clone_size: NA
j_call: TRBJ2-1
d_call: TRBD2
cdr3_aa: CASSSLLISGEGVHEQFF
cdr3_nt: TGTGCCAGCAGCTCCTTATTAATCAGCGGGGAAGGCGTTCATGAGCAGTTCTTC

v_call: TRBV10-3
clone_size: NA
j_call: TRBJ2-7
d_call: TRBD2
cdr3_aa: CAIGGVPYEQYF
cdr3_nt: TGTGCCATCGGGGGGGTCCCTTACGAGCAGTACTTC

v_call: TRBV7-9
clone_size: NA
j_call: TRBJ2-6
d_call: TRBD2
cdr3_aa: CASSTPGGDFSGANVLTF
cdr3_nt: TGTGCCAGCAGCACCCCGGGGGGGGACTTTTCTGGGGCCAACGTCCTGACTTTC

v_call: TRBV2
clone_size: NA
j_call: TRBJ1-5
d_call: TRBD1
cdr3_aa: CASSGQGASQPQHF
cdr3_nt: TGTGCCAGCAGTGGGCAGGGGGCAAGTCAGCCCCAGCATTTT

v_call: TRBV11-2
clone_size: few
j_call: TRBJ1-6
d_call: NA
cdr3_aa: CASSSRGISYNSPLHF
cdr3_nt: TGTGCCAGCAGCTCCCGAGGGATCTCCTATAATTCACCCCTCCACTTT

v_call: TRBV4-3
clone_size: NA
j_call: TRBJ2-1
d_call: TRBD2
cdr3_aa: CASSQEERGSYNEQFF
cdr3_nt: TGCGCCAGCAGCCAAGAGGAGCGGGGGTCCTACAATGAGCAGTTCTTC

v_call: TRBV7-9
clone_size: NA
j_call: TRBJ1-2
d_call: NA
cdr3_aa: CASSMGTDYGYTF
cdr3_nt: TGTGCCAGCAGCATGGGGACTGACTATGGCTACACCTTC

v_call: TRBV28
clone_size: NA
j_call: TRBJ1-2
d_call: NA
cdr3_aa: CASSTHGDPSLGGYTF
cdr3_nt: TGTGCCAGCAGTACGCACGGGGATCCCTCTTTAGGGGGCTACACCTTC

v_call: TRBV28
clone_size: NA
j_call: TRBJ2-7
d_call: NA
cdr3_aa: CASSLLARAPTYEQYF
cdr3_nt: TGTGCCAGCAGTTTATTGGCCAGGGCGCCAACCTACGAGCAGTACTTC

v_call: TRBV5-1
clone_size: NA
j_call: TRBJ2-5
d_call: NA
cdr3_aa: CASSLVEGPQETQYF
cdr3_nt: TGCGCCAGCAGCTTGGTCGAGGGCCCCCAAGAGACCCAGTACTTC

v_call: TRBV7-9
clone_size: NA
j_call: TRBJ2-2
d_call: NA
cdr3_aa: CARGLGANTGELFF
cdr3_nt: TGTGCCAGAGGTCTGGGGGCTAACACCGGGGAGCTGTTTTTT

v_call: TRBV5-1
clone_size: NA
j_call: TRBJ2-2
d_call: TRBD1
cdr3_aa: CASSSPRDRGTLNTGELFF
cdr3_nt: TGCGCCAGCAGCTCACCCCGGGACAGGGGAACCTTGAATACCGGGGAGCTGTTTTTT